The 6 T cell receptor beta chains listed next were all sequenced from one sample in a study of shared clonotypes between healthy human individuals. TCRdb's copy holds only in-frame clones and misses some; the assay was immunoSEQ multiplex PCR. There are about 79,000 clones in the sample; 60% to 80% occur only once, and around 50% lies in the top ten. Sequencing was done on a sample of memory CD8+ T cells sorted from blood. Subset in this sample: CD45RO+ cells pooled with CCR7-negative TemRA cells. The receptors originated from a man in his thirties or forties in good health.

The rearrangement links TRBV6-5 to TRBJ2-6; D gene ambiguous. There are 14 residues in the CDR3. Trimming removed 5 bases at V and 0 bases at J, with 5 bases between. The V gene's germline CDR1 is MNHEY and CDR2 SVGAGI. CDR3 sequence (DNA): TGTGCCAGCAGTGGCGCCTCTGGGGCCAACGTCCTGACTTTC. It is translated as CASSGASGANVLTF.

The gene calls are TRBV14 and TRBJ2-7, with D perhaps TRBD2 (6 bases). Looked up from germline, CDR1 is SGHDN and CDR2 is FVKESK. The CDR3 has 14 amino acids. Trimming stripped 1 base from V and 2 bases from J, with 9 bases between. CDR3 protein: CASSQGSGAYEQYF. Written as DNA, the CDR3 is TGTGCCAGCAGCCAAGGGTCGGGGGCCTACGAGCAGTACTTC.

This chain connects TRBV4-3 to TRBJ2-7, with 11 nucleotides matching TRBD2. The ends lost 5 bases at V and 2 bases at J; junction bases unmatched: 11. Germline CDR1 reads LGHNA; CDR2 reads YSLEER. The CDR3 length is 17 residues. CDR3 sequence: CASSKLAGAMGTYEQYF. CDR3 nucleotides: TGCGCCAGCAGCAAACTAGCGGGAGCAATGGGGACCTACGAGCAGTACTTC.

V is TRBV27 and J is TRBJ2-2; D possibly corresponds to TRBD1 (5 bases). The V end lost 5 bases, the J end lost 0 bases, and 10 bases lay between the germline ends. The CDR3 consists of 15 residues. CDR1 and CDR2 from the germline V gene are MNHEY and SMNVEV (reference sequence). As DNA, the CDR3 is TGTGCCAGCAGTACCCAGGGCCCGAACACCGGGGAGCTGTTTTTT. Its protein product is CASSTQGPNTGELFF.

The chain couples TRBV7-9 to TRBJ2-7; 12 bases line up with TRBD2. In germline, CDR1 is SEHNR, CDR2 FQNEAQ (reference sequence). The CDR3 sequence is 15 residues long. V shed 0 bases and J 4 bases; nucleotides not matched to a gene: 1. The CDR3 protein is CASSLATSGSYEQYF. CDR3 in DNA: TGTGCCAGCAGCTTAGCGACTAGCGGGAGTTACGAGCAGTACTTC.

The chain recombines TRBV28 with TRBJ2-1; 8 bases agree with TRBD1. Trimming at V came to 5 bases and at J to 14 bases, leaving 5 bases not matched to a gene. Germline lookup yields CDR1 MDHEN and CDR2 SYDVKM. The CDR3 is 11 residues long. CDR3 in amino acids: CASSPDRAKFF. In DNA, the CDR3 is TGTGCCAGCAGTCCGGACAGGGCTAAGTTCTTC.